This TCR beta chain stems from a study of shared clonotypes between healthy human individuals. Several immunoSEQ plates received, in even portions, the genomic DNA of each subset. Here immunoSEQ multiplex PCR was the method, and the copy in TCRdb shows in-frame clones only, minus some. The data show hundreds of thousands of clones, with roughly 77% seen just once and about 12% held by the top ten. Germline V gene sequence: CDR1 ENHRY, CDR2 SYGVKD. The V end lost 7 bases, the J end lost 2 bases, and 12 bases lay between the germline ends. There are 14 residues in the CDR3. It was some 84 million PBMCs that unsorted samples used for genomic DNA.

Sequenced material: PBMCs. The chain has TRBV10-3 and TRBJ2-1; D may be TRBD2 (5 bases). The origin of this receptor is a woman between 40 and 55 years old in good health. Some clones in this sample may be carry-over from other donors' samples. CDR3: CAIKRSAAYNEQFF. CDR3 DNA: TGTGCCATCAAAAGGTCAGCGGCCTACAATGAGCAGTTCTTC.